These T cell receptor beta chains were read from a single sample in a study of blood T cell repertoires in COVID-19. Sequenced by immunoSEQ multiplex PCR; TCRdb stores in-frame clones only, minus some. The repertoire holds 25,000 to 30,000 clones, approximately 91% seen once, with around 4.7% in the top ten. The specimen was peripheral blood. These receptors came from a man between 65 and 80 years old with active COVID-19. Both conserved end residues are part of each CDR3. D genes are given only for firm matches. A clone size is listed for some rows: how often the clone was seen (once, few, many), or a class if it is expanded.

J gene: TRBJ1-4
D gene: -
clone size: -
V gene: TRBV4-2
CDR3 DNA: TGTGCCAGCAGCCAAGATGGCACAGACGAAAAACTGTTTTTT
CDR3 protein: CASSQDGTDEKLFF

J gene: TRBJ1-2
D gene: -
clone size: once
V gene: TRBV7-8
CDR3 DNA: TGTGCCAGCAGCTTAGATCCAGGGCCGAGCTATGGCTACACCTTC
CDR3 protein: CASSLDPGPSYGYTF

J gene: TRBJ1-5
D gene: -
clone size: -
V gene: TRBV5-1
CDR3 DNA: TGCGCCAGCAGCTTGGTGGCAGGGGATCAGCCCCAGCATTTT
CDR3 protein: CASSLVAGDQPQHF

J gene: TRBJ1-1
D gene: TRBD1
clone size: -
V gene: TRBV6-5
CDR3 DNA: TGTGCCAGCAGCCCGACAGGGGCACTGAACACTGAAGCTTTCTTT
CDR3 protein: CASSPTGALNTEAFF

J gene: TRBJ1-4
D gene: TRBD1
clone size: once
V gene: TRBV6-6
CDR3 DNA: TGTGCCAGCAGTTCGGGACAGAGAAATGAAAAACTGTTTTTT
CDR3 protein: CASSSGQRNEKLFF

J gene: TRBJ1-2
D gene: -
clone size: -
V gene: TRBV18
CDR3 DNA: TGTGCCAGCTCACCACCGGTTAGGGAGAATGGCTACACCTTC
CDR3 protein: CASSPPVRENGYTF

J gene: TRBJ2-5
D gene: -
clone size: -
V gene: TRBV27
CDR3 DNA: TGTGCCAGCAGTTTCGGGGGTGGGGGAGAGACCCAGTACTTC
CDR3 protein: CASSFGGGGETQYF

J gene: TRBJ2-3
D gene: -
clone size: -
V gene: TRBV12-3/TRBV12-4
CDR3 DNA: TGTGCCAGCAGTTTTTTAGCTGGCGATACGCAGTATTTT
CDR3 protein: CASSFLAGDTQYF

J gene: TRBJ2-7
D gene: TRBD2
clone size: -
V gene: TRBV27
CDR3 DNA: TGTGCCAGCAGTTTAACGGCTAGCGGACCCTACGAGCAGTACTTC
CDR3 protein: CASSLTASGPYEQYF

J gene: TRBJ2-1
D gene: TRBD1
clone size: -
V gene: TRBV6-1
CDR3 DNA: TGTGCCAGCAGTGAAGCGGGGACAGGGGGCTGGGATGAGCAGTTCTTC
CDR3 protein: CASSEAGTGGWDEQFF